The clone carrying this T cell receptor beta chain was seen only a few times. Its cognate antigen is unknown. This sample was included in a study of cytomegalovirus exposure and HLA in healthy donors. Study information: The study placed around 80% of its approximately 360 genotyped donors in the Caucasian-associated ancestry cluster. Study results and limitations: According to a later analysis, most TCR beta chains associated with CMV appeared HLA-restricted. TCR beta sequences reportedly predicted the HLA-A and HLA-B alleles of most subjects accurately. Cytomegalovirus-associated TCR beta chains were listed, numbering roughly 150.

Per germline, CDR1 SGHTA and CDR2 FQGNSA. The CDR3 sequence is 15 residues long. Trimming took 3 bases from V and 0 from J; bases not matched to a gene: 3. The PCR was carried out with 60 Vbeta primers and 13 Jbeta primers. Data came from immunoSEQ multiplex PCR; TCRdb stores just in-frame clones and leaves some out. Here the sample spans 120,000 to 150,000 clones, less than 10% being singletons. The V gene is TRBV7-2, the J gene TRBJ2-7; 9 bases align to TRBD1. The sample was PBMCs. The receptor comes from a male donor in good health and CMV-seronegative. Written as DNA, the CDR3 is TGTGCCAGCAGCTTGGGACAGGGACTCTCCTACGAGCAGTACTTC. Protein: CASSLGQGLSYEQYF.